Presented here are 21 T cell receptor beta chains from one specimen sequenced in a study of shared clonotypes between healthy human individuals. The data were produced by immunoSEQ multiplex PCR, yet TCRdb's version contains in-frame clones alone and is incomplete. The sample carries approximately 1.5 million clones, about 98% recorded once. Specimen: naive CD4+ T cells sorted from blood. The subset here: CD45RA+ positively selected. Receptors originate from a man aged 25-40 years in good health.

The chain recombines TRBV27 with TRBJ2-5; weak D call: TRBD1 (6 bases). CDR1 is MNHEY and CDR2 is SMNVEV in the germline V gene (reference sequence). The CDR3 sequence is 13 residues long. Trimming pared 7 bases from V and 3 bases from J, leaving 12 bases between. This CDR3 is CASKSSGEETQYF. DNA of the CDR3: TGTGCCAGCAAAAGTTCAGGGGAAGAGACCCAGTACTTC.

The sample holds one count of this clone. The J gene is TRBJ2-1, the V gene TRBV9; 8 bases agree with TRBD2. CDR3 length equals 15 residues. The germline V gene has CDR1 SGDLS and CDR2 YYNGEE. The ends lost 0 bases at V and 10 bases at J; junction bases unmatched: 9. CDR3: CASSVGAGVRSEQFF. In DNA, the CDR3 is TGTGCCAGCAGCGTAGGAGCGGGAGTTCGATCCGAGCAGTTCTTC.

V is TRBV6-1 and J is TRBJ2-3, with 8 bases that match TRBD2. Germline lookup yields CDR1 MNHNS and CDR2 SASEGT. V trimming: 2 bases; J trimming: 4 bases; junction bases outside the gene matches: 14. The CDR3 runs 18 residues. CDR3 sequence reads: CASSERLTAGGGADTQYF. The DNA of the CDR3 is TGTGCCAGCAGTGAAAGGTTAACGGCGGGAGGCGGTGCAGATACGCAGTATTTT.

Concerning this clone: This sample includes further DNA sequences coding for the same CDR3. The chain links TRBV28 to TRBJ2-7; 12 nucleotides line up with TRBD2. This CDR3 contains 14 residues. The V segment lost 5 bases and the J segment 2 bases; nucleotides outside the gene matches: 1. Germline CDR1 MDHEN, CDR2 SYDVKM. The CDR3 loop is CASSRLAGAYEQYF. The CDR3 nucleotides are TGTGCCAGCAGTAGACTAGCGGGAGCCTACGAGCAGTACTTC. Supplemented by reference TRBV28 and TRBJ2-7, the full variable domain reads DVKVTQSSRYLVKRTGEKVFLECVQDMDHENMFWYRQDPGLGLRLIYFSYDVKMKEKGDIPEGYSVSREKKERFSLILESASTNQTSMYLCASSRLAGAYEQYFGPGTRLTVT.

The gene calls are TRBV5-1 and TRBJ1-4, with D possibly TRBD1 on 5 matching bases. Germline lookup yields CDR1 SGHRS and CDR2 YFSETQ. The CDR3 loop spans 16 amino acids. The V end lost 2 bases, the J end lost 5 bases, and 16 bases lay between the germline ends. In nucleotides, the CDR3 is TGCGCCAGCAGCTTTACCTTCCAGGGAGGCAATGAAAAACTGTTTTTT. Translated: CASSFTFQGGNEKLFF.

This clone was detected once. The chain carries TRBV7-9 and TRBJ2-7; the match to TRBD2 covers 9 bases. Trimming took 4 bases from V and 3 from J; bases not matched to a gene: 19. The CDR3 covers 19 residues. Germline CDR1 reads SEHNR; CDR2 reads FQNEAQ (reference sequence). Here the CDR3 DNA reads TGTGCCAGCAGCTCCCGAGGGGGTAGCGGGAGAGTCATCCTCTACGAGCAGTACTTC. Its translation: CASSSRGGSGRVILYEQYF. The whole variable domain, filled in from reference TRBV7-9 and TRBJ2-7, reads DTGVSQNPRHKITKRGQNVTFRCDPISEHNRLYWYRQTLGQGPEFLTYFQNEAQLEKSRLLSDRFSAERPKGSFSTLEIQRTEQGDSAMYLCASSSRGGSGRVILYEQYFGPGTRLTVT.

As for this clone: Other DNA sequences in this sample translate to the same CDR3. This chain uses TRBV29-1 with TRBJ2-7; D ambiguous. V lost 4 bases and J 0 bases, leaving 4 bases between the germline ends. Per germline, CDR1 SQVTM and CDR2 ANQGSEA. CDR3 size: 11 residues. CDR3 sequence (DNA): TGCAGCGTTGGAGTCTCCTACGAGCAGTACTTC. This encodes CSVGVSYEQYF.

The chain combines TRBV27 with TRBJ2-2, with TRBD2 identical over 13 bases. The CDR3 runs 17 residues. With V trimmed by 5 bases and J by 3 bases, 6 bases remained unmatched. Germline values: CDR1 MNHEY, CDR2 SMNVEV (reference sequence). The CDR3 reads CASSRFGLAGDTGELFF. CDR3 coding DNA: TGTGCCAGCAGTCGATTTGGACTAGCGGGAGACACCGGGGAGCTGTTTTTT.

The J gene is TRBJ2-1, the V gene TRBV6-5; TRBD1 or TRBD2 may be the D gene (5 bases each). CDR1 and CDR2 (germline): MNHEY, SVGAGI. CDR3 length equals 11 residues. Trimming took 7 bases from V and 6 from J, leaving 7 bases between them. CDR3 region: CASTRGNEQFF. The DNA of the CDR3 is TGTGCCAGCACGAGGGGCAATGAGCAGTTCTTC.

The rearrangement uses TRBV4-1 and TRBJ2-1; 13 bases are a match to TRBD2. The J segment lost 1 base and the V segment lost 2 bases, leaving 2 bases of the junction unmatched. The CDR3 has 17 amino acids. Germline V CDR1 and CDR2: MGHRA, YSYEKL. CDR3 in DNA: TGCGCCAGCAGCCAATCGACTAGCGGGGGGTCCTACAATGAGCAGTTCTTC. Protein sequence: CASSQSTSGGSYNEQFF.

V gene TRBV27 combines with J gene TRBJ1-1, with D unresolved. Germline lookup yields CDR1 MNHEY and CDR2 SMNVEV (reference sequence). V lost 6 bases and J 0 bases, leaving 8 bases between the germline ends. The CDR3 sequence is 13 residues long. The CDR3 DNA reads as TGTGCCAGCAGACTGGGGTTGAACACTGAAGCTTTCTTT. Translating gives CASRLGLNTEAFF.

CDR3 sequence reads: CASSVQEGGELFF. DNA for the CDR3: TGTGCCAGCAGTGTTCAGGAGGGCGGGGAGCTGTTTTTT. This rearrangement joins TRBV6-4 to TRBJ2-2, with D tentatively TRBD2 (6 bases). The CDR3 is 13 residues long. CDR1 is MRHNA and CDR2 is SNTAGT in the germline V gene. The ends were cut back, 4 bases at V and 7 bases at J, with 10 bases in the middle.

The chain employs TRBV29-1 and TRBJ1-1; the match to TRBD1 covers 7 bases. CDR1 is SQVTM and CDR2 is ANQGSEA in the germline V gene. Losses at the gene ends were 6 bases for V and 6 bases for J; bases not matched to a gene: 16. There are 15 residues in the CDR3. The CDR3 loop is CSVDRSVHNSAEAFF. CDR3 nucleotide sequence: TGCAGCGTGGACAGGTCTGTTCATAATAGTGCTGAAGCTTTCTTT.

CDR3 loop: CASSKKGYNEQFF. CDR3 DNA: TGTGCCAGTAGTAAGAAGGGTTACAATGAGCAGTTCTTC. The rearrangement links TRBV19 to TRBJ2-1; no reliable D call. The CDR3 has 13 amino acids. Germline V gene sequence: CDR1 LNHDA, CDR2 SQIVND (reference sequence). Trimming removed 4 bases from V and 4 bases from J, with 8 bases in between.

This rearrangement joins TRBV18 to TRBJ1-1; 7 bases match TRBD1. V shed 2 bases, J shed 5 bases, and the junction held 8 bases outside the gene matches. The CDR3 loop spans 15 amino acids. CDR1 is KGHSH and CDR2 is LQKENI in the germline V gene. The CDR3 reads CASSPASNRGTEAFF. The CDR3 DNA reads TGTGCCAGCTCACCAGCCTCCAACAGGGGAACTGAAGCTTTCTTT.

The chain carries TRBV11-2 and TRBJ1-5; D is ambiguous. Trimming left V 1 base short and J 6 bases short, with 7 bases between. Germline V lookup: CDR1 SGHAT, CDR2 FQNNGV. The CDR3 loop spans 13 amino acids. The CDR3: CASSLGEFQPQHF. In DNA form, the CDR3 reads TGTGCCAGCAGCTTAGGGGAGTTTCAGCCCCAGCATTTT.

This rearrangement joins TRBV10-3 to TRBJ1-1; perhaps TRBD1 as D (5 bases). Deletions cut 10 bases from V and 1 base from J, with 10 bases between. Germline V gene sequence: CDR1 ENHRY, CDR2 SYGVKD. This CDR3 has 12 amino acids. CDR3 sequence (DNA): TGTGCCAGTGGCGGGGGGAACACTGAAGCTTTCTTT. Translation: CASGGGNTEAFF.

V is TRBV6-5 and J is TRBJ2-7; 13 nucleotides agree with TRBD2. CDR3 size: 16 residues. V was clipped by 2 bases and J by 4 bases; unmatched bases: 5. Germline CDR1 reads MNHEY; CDR2 reads SVGAGI. The CDR3: CASSYHRTSGSYEQYF. In nucleotides, the CDR3 is TGTGCCAGCAGTTACCACCGGACTAGCGGGAGTTACGAGCAGTACTTC.

V is TRBV5-4 and J is TRBJ2-2; no firm D call. V gave up 1 base and J gave up 3 bases, with 4 bases separating them. This CDR3 comprises 13 residues. Germline-derived CDR1 and CDR2 are SGHNT and YYREEE (reference sequence). CDR3 in amino acids: CASSLSYTGELFF. Written as DNA, the CDR3 is TGTGCCAGCAGCTTGTCCTACACCGGGGAGCTGTTTTTT. The full variable domain, rest sourced from reference TRBV5-4 and TRBJ2-2, is ETGVTQSPTHLIKTRGQQVTLRCSSQSGHNTVSWYQQALGQGPQFIFQYYREEENGRGNFPPRFSGLQFPNYSSELNVNALELDDSALYLCASSLSYTGELFFGEGSRLTVL.

V is TRBV27 and J is TRBJ2-5; TRBD2 matches at 8 bases. This CDR3 contains 15 residues. V shed 5 bases, J shed 4 bases, and the junction held 9 bases outside the gene matches. Germline-derived CDR1 and CDR2 are MNHEY and SMNVEV (reference sequence). CDR3 coding DNA: TGTGCCAGCAGTAGGGGACTAGGGGGAAGAGAGACCCAGTACTTC. Translated, it gives CASSRGLGGRETQYF.

The chain is built from TRBV7-6 and TRBJ2-7, with TRBD1 matching over 7 bases. With 5 bases clipped from V and 3 bases from J, the junction kept 10 bases outside the gene matches. The CDR3 loop spans 15 amino acids. The germline V gene has CDR1 SGHVS and CDR2 FNYEAQ. Here the CDR3 DNA reads TGTGCCAGCAGCGAATCTAAACGGGACAGCTACGAGCAGTACTTC. This sequence encodes CASSESKRDSYEQYF.